Presented here are 10 T cell receptor beta chains from one specimen sequenced in a study of T cells in Graves' hyperthyroidism and ophthalmopathy. Amplified regions were TCR beta CDR3 sequences from RNA transcripts. Using the HTBI primer set, a first-round RT-PCR was run on the TCR CDR3. Each CDR3 protein gets one entry after TCRdb re-called the multiplex PCR reads with MiXCR. Altogether about 350,000 distinct CDR3 sequences are present, approximately 18% being singletons, with the ten largest covering less than 20%. Sequencing input: blood. The receptor set was obtained from a woman between 35 and 50 years old with Graves' ophthalmopathy.

This clonotype was seen repeatedly, ten times or more. This chain links TRBV28 with TRBJ1-2; D possibly corresponds to TRBD1 (6 bases). Germline CDR1 is MDHEN and CDR2 is SYDVKM. V dropped 7 bases and J dropped 5 bases, with 17 bases sitting between them. There are 14 residues in the CDR3. In DNA form, the CDR3 reads TGTGCCAGCACCATCACAGGGAGAGGATATGGCTACACCTTC. It encodes CASTITGRGYGYTF.

This clonotype has a count of ten or more. CDR3 residues: CASSLSGGGYGYTF. The CDR3 region has the DNA TGTGCCAGCAGTTTATCAGGGGGCGGCTATGGCTACACCTTC. This chain connects TRBV27 to TRBJ1-2; 7 bases align to TRBD1. Germline CDR1 and CDR2: MNHEY and SMNVEV (reference sequence). The J segment lost 4 bases and the V segment lost 0 bases, leaving 2 bases of the junction unmatched. This CDR3 has 14 residues.

This clonotype appeared many times. In DNA, the CDR3 is TGTGCCAGCAGTTCATCGACAGGCCTCAAGGGCGAGCAGTACTTC. It yields the protein CASSSSTGLKGEQYF. This chain joins TRBV12-3 or TRBV12-4 and TRBJ2-7, with D perhaps TRBD1 (6 bases). The CDR3 loop spans 15 amino acids. V shed 4 bases and J shed 6 bases, with 19 bases lying between them.

This clonotype was counted many times. This chain uses TRBV10-1 with TRBJ2-5; unclear D gene. V was pared by 4 bases and J by 4 bases, with 4 bases between. This CDR3 contains 11 residues. The V gene's germline CDR1 is WNHNN and CDR2 SYGVQD (reference sequence). The CDR3: CASSARETQYF. CDR3 in DNA: TGCGCCAGCAGTGCGAGAGAGACCCAGTACTTC.

Ten or more counts support this clonotype. The J gene is TRBJ2-7, the V gene TRBV30; the D is unclear. V lost 2 bases and J 3 bases, leaving 11 bases between the germline ends. CDR1 GTSNPN and CDR2 SVGIG come from the germline V gene (reference sequence). The CDR3 sequence is 13 residues long. The CDR3 DNA is TGTGCCTGGAGTACCCTGGCGGTCTACGAGCAGTACTTC. Translating gives CAWSTLAVYEQYF. Variable domain in full (rest from reference TRBV30 and TRBJ2-7): SQTIHQWPATLVQPVGSPLSLECTVEGTSNPNLYWYRQAAGRGLQLLFYSVGIGQISSEVPQNLSASRPQDRQFILSSKKLLLSDSGFYLCAWSTLAVYEQYFGPGTRLTVT.

This clonotype was observed at least ten times. This chain links TRBV6-1 with TRBJ1-1, with a tentative D call TRBD1 (6 bases). The V gene's germline CDR1 is MNHNS and CDR2 SASEGT. The CDR3 consists of 14 residues. V lost 4 bases, J lost 7 bases, and 16 bases lay in between. CDR3 nucleotide sequence: TGTGCCAGCAGTGCCAGGCGAGGACAGCATGAAGCTTTCTTT. Encoded protein: CASSARRGQHEAFF.

The chain has TRBV30 and TRBJ1-1; 8 bases line up with TRBD1. This CDR3 has 13 residues. Looked up from germline, CDR1 is GTSNPN and CDR2 is SVGIG (reference sequence). The ends lost 4 bases at V and 3 bases at J; junction bases unmatched: 4. The CDR3 is CAWKQGADTEAFF. In DNA form, the CDR3 reads TGTGCCTGGAAGCAGGGGGCTGACACTGAAGCTTTCTTT.

Worth noting for this clonotype: Because the CDR3 is missing its conserved closing phenylalanine or tryptophan, this is likely a read error. The V and J genes are TRBV20-1 and TRBJ2-7, with unresolved D. Trimming took 5 bases from V and 4 from J, leaving 9 bases between them. This CDR3 has 11 residues. CDR1 is DFQATT and CDR2 is SNEGSKA in the germline V gene (reference sequence). CDR3 in amino acids: CSAGIEYEQYY. DNA of the CDR3: TGCAGTGCTGGGATAGAGTACGAGCAGTACTAC.

This clonotype was observed many times. This chain joins TRBV18 and TRBJ1-1; D not certain. Germline CDR1 is KGHSH and CDR2 is LQKENI. The CDR3 has 14 residues. V lost 6 bases and J 3 bases, leaving 14 bases between the germline ends. CDR3 nucleotide sequence: TGTGCCAGCTCCGGCGCAGGACCGGACACTGAAGCTTTCTTT. Translated: CASSGAGPDTEAFF.

The chain joins TRBV6-1 to TRBJ2-7, with TRBD1 matching over 9 bases. V shed 8 bases, J shed 1 base, and the junction held 9 bases outside the gene matches. Germline assignment: CDR1 MNHNS and CDR2 SASEGT. This CDR3 is built from 15 residues. In DNA, the CDR3 is TGTGCCAGCCTCCCCGGACAGGGGTATTCCTACGAGCAGTACTTC. Translated, it gives CASLPGQGYSYEQYF.